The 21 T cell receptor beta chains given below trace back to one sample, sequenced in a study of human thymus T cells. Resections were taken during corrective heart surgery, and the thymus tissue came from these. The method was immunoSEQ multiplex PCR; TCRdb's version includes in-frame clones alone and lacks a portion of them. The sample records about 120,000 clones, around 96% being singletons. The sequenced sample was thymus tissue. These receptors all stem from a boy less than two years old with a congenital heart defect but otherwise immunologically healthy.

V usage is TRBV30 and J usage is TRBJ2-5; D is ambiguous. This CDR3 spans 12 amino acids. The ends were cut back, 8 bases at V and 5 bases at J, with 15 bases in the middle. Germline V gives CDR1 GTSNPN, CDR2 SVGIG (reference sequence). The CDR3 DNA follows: TGTGCCGGGCTAAGTCAAGGGGAGACCCAGTACTTC. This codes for CAGLSQGETQYF.

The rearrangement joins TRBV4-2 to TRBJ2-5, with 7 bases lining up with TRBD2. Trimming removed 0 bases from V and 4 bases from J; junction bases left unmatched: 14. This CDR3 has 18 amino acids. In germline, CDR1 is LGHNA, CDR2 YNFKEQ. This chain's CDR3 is CASSQEGAPSGGGETQYF. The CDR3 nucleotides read TGTGCCAGCAGCCAAGAAGGGGCCCCTAGCGGTGGGGGAGAGACCCAGTACTTC.

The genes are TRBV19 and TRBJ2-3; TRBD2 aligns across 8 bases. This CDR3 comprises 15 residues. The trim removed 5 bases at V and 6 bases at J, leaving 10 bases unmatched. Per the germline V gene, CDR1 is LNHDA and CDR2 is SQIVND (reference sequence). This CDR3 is CASSFSGGRFDTQYF. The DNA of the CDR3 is TGTGCCAGTAGTTTTTCGGGGGGGCGGTTCGATACGCAGTATTTT.

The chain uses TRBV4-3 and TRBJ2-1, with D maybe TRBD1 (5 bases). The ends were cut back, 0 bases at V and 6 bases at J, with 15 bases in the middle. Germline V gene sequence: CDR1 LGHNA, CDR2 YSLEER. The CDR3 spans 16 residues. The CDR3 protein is CASSQDRGSLGNEQFF. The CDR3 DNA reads TGCGCCAGCAGCCAAGATAGGGGTTCCCTAGGCAATGAGCAGTTCTTC.

CDR3 residues: CASSQDQRNNEQFF. The CDR3 coding sequence is TGTGCCAGCAGCCAAGATCAACGCAACAATGAGCAGTTCTTC. This chain connects TRBV14 to TRBJ2-1; no clear D. The CDR3 is made up of 14 amino acids. Trimming stripped 0 bases from V and 5 bases from J, with 8 bases between. Looked up from germline, CDR1 is SGHDN and CDR2 is FVKESK.

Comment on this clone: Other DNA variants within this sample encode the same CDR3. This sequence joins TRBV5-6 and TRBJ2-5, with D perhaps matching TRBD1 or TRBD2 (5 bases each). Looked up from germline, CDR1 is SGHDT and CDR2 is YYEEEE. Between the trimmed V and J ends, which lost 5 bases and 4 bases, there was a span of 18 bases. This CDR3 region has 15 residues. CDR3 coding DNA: TGTGCCAGCAGTGGGGACCCAACCTGGGGAGAGACCCAGTACTTC. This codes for CASSGDPTWGETQYF.

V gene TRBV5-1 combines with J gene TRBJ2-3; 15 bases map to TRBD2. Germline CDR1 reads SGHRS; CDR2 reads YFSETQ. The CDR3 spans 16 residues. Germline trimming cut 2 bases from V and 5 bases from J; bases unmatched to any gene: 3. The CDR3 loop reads CASSLGLAGGLDTQYF. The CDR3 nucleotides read TGCGCCAGCAGCTTAGGACTAGCGGGGGGGCTAGATACGCAGTATTTT.

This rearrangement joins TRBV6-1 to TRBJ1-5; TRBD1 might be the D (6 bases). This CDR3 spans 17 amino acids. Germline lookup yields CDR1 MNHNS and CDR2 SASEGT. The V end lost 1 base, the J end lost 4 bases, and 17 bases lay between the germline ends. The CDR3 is CASSEVGGGQGNQPQHF. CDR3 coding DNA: TGTGCCAGCAGTGAAGTAGGGGGTGGGCAGGGGAATCAGCCCCAGCATTTT.

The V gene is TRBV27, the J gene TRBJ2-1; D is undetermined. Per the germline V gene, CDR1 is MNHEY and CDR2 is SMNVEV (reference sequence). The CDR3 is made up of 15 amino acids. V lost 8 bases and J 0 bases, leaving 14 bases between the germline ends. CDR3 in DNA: TGTGCCAGCGCCCCAGGACCGAGCTCCTACAATGAGCAGTTCTTC. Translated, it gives CASAPGPSSYNEQFF.

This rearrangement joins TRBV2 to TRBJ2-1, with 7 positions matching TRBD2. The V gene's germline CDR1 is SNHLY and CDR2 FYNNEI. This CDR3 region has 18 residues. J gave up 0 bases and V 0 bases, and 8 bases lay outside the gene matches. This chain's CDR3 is CASSEATFPGGSYNEQFF. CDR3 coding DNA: TGTGCCAGCAGTGAAGCTACCTTTCCGGGGGGCTCCTACAATGAGCAGTTCTTC.

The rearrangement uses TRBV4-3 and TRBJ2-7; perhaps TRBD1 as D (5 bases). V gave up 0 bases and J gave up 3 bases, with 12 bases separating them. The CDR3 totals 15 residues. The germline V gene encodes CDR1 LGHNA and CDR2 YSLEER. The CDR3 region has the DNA TGCGCCAGCAGCCAAGAAAAAGACAGTCGCTACGAGCAGTACTTC. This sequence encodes CASSQEKDSRYEQYF.

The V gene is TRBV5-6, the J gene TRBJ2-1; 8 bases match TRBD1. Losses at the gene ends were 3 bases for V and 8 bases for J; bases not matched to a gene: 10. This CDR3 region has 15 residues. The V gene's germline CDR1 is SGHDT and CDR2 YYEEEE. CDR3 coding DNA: TGTGCCAGCAGCTCCGACAGGGGAATAATAGATGAGCAGTTCTTC. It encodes CASSSDRGIIDEQFF.

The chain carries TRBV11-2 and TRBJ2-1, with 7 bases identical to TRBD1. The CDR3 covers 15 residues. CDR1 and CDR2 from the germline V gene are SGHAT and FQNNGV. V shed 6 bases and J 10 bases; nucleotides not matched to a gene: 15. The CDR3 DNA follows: TGTGCCAGCAGACCGGACAGGAATGGGCTTTGGGAGCAGTTCTTC. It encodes CASRPDRNGLWEQFF. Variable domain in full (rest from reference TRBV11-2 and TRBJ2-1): EAGVAQSPRYKIIEKRQSVAFWCNPISGHATLYWYQQILGQGPKLLIQFQNNGVVDDSQLPKDRFSAERLKGVDSTLKIQPAKLEDSAVYLCASRPDRNGLWEQFFGPGTRLTVL.

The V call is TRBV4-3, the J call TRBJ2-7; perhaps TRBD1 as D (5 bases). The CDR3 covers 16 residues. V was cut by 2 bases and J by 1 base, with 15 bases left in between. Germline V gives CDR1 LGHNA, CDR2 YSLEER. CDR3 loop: CASSQNQGKSSYEQYF. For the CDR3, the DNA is TGCGCCAGCAGCCAAAACCAGGGTAAAAGTTCCTACGAGCAGTACTTC.

CDR3 in amino acids: CASSQGAPDYPYEQYF. Here the CDR3 DNA reads TGTGCCAGCAGCCAAGGGGCACCGGACTACCCCTACGAGCAGTACTTC. J is TRBJ2-7 and V is TRBV4-2; D might be TRBD2 (6 bases). This CDR3 is built from 16 residues. Deletions cut 1 base from V and 2 bases from J, with 15 bases between. Germline V gene lookup returns CDR1 LGHNA and CDR2 YNFKEQ.

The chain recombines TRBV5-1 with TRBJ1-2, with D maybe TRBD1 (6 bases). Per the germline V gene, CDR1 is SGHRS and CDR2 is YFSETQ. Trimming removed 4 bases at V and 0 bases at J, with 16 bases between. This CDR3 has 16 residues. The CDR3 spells CASSPFRDNPNYGYTF. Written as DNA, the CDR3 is TGCGCCAGCAGCCCTTTCCGGGACAACCCTAACTATGGCTACACCTTC.

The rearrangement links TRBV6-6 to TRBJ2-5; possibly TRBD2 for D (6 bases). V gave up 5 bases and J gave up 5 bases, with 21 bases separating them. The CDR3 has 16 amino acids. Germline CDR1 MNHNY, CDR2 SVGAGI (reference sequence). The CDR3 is CASSKSGGILRETQYF. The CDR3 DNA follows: TGTGCCAGCAGTAAATCTGGGGGGATCTTGAGGGAGACCCAGTACTTC.

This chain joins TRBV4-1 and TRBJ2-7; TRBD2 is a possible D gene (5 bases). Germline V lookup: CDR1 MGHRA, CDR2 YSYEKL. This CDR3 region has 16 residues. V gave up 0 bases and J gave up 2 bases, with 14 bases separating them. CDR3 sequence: CASSQDEVDLTYEQYF. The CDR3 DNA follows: TGCGCCAGCAGCCAAGACGAGGTGGACTTAACCTACGAGCAGTACTTC.

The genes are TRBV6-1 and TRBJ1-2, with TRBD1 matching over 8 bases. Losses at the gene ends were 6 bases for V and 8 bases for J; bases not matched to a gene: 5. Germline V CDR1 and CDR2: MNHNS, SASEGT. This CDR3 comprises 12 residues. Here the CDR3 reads CASRPGGGGYTF. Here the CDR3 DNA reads TGTGCCAGCAGACCAGGGGGCGGGGGCTACACCTTC.

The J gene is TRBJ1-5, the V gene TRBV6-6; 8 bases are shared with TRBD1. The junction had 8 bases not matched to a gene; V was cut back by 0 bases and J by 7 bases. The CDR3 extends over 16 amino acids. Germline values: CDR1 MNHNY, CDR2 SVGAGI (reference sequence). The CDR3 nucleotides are TGTGCCAGCAGTTACTCGAGGGACAGGCTTCAGCAGCCCCAGCATTTT. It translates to CASSYSRDRLQQPQHF.

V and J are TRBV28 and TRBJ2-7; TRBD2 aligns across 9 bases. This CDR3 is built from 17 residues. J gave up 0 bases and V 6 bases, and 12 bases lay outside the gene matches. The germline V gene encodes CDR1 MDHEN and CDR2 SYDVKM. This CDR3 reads CASRKVAGAPSSYEQYF. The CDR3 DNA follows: TGTGCCAGCAGAAAGGTAGCGGGGGCCCCGAGCTCCTACGAGCAGTACTTC.